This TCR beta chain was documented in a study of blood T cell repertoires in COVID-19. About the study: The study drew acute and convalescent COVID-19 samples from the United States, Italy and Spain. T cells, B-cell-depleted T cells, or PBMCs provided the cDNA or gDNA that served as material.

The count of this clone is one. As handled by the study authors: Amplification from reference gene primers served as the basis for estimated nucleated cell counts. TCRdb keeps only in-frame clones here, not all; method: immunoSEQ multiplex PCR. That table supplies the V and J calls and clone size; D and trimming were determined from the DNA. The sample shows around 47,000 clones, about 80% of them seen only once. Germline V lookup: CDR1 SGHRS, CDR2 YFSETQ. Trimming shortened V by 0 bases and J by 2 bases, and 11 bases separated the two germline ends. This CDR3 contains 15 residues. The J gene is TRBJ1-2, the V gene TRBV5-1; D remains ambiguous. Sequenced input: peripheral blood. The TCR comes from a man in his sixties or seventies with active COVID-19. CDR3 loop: CASSLGLYGNYGYTF. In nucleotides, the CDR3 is TGCGCCAGCAGCTTGGGTTTATATGGCAACTATGGCTACACCTTC.